This note documents a single T cell receptor beta chain sequence. This specimen belongs to a study of blood T cell repertoires in COVID-19. Study at large: Samples came from the United States, Italy and Spain, spanning acute and convalescent COVID-19. PBMCs, B-cell-depleted T cells, or T cells were the source of the cDNA or gDNA that made up the material.

The CDR3 totals 14 residues. Trimming took off 5 bases at V and 2 bases at J, with 12 bases between the two ends. Per the germline V gene, CDR1 is MNHEY and CDR2 is SVGEGT. Only in-frame clones appear in the TCRdb table, and some are missing; sequencing was by immunoSEQ multiplex PCR. The sample lists some 93,000 clones; almost 85% were seen once. Sequencing input: peripheral blood. This TCR came from a man in his 70s with acute or convalescent COVID-19. This chain connects TRBV6-2 or TRBV6-3 to TRBJ1-2, with a possible D match to TRBD1 (6 bases). The DNA of the CDR3 is TGTGCCAGCAGTCGGGACAACTTCAACTATGGCTACACCTTC. Amino acids: CASSRDNFNYGYTF.